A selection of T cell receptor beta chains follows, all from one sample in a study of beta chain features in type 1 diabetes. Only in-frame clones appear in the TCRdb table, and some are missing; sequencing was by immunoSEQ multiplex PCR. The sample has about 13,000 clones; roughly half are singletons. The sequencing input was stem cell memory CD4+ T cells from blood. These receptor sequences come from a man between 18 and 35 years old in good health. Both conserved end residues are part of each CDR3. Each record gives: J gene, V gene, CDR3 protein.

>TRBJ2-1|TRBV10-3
CAIETGNNEQFF
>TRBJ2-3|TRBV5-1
CASSLGGVDTQYF
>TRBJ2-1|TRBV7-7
CASSLTGPGSYNEQFF
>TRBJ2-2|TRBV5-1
CASSLLAGKAGELFF
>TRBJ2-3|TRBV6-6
CASSYGTSAADTQYF
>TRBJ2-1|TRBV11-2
CASSQGSGAVYNEQFF
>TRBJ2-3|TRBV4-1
CASSQEKIAGWGTDTQYF
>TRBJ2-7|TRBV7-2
CASSLGPLAGGGYEQYF
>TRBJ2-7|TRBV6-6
CASSETVSYEQYF
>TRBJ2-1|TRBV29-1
CSVDRYNRVENEQFF
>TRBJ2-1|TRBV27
CASSFQRGIAEQFF
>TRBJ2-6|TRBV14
CASTEQGKGANVLTF
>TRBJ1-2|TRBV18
CASSPSGQPYGYTF
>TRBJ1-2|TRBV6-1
CASVQGLNGYTF
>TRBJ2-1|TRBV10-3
CAIGGSSSYNEQFF
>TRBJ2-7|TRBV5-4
CASRASVGREQYF
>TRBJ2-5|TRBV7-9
CASSPWIGSSGVGETQYF
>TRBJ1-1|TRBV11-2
CASSLALQGEAFF
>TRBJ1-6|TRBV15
CATRGSGASSYNSPLHF
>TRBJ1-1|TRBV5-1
CASSLEGGNTEAFF
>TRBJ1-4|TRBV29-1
CSVGGDRDYEKLFF
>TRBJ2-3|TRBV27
CASSLRGGGLSPDTQYF
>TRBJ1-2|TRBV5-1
CASSQDRPNYGYTF
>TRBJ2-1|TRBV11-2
CASSLPPRGRNEQFF
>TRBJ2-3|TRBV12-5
CASGLVLAGGVDTQYF
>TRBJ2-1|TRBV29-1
CSVGGLAGKDNEQFF
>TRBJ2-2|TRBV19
CASSRYKTGGNTGELFF
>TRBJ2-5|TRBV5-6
CASSLWHGETQYF
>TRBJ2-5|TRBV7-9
CASSPGYLNQETQYF
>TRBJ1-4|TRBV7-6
CASSLGAQGPNEKLFF
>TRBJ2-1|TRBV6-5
CASSYGGGAYNEQFF
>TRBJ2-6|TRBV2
CASGTGPGANVLTF
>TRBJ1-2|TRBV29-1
CSGGTGAFYGGYTF
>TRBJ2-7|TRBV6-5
CASSYSISDLGYEQYF
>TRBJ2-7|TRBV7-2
CASSLGQGDAYEQYF
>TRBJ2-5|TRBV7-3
CASSLAGGLETQYF
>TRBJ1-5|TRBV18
CASSPPGQGGNQPQHF
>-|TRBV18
CASSPGWGVGSEQYF
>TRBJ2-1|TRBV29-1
CSVRLAGGQRGNEQFF
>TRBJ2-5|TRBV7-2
CASSLGGLDQETQYF
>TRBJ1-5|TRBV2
CASSAGPDAILNQPQHF
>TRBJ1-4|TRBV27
CASQLRSNEKLFF
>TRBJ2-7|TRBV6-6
CASSYSDRSYEQYF
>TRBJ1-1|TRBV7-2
CASRERQGYTEAFF
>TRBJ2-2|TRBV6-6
CASTMGEGGLGELFF
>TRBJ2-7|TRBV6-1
CASSEGFTGGGYEQYF
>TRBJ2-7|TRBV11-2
CASSLRGQGALYEQYF
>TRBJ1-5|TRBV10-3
CAISGQGWNQPQHF